This TCR beta chain was identified in a study of blood T cell repertoires in COVID-19. The wider study: Collection of acute and convalescent COVID-19 samples took place in the United States, Italy and Spain. Sources were T cells, B-cell-depleted T cells, or PBMCs; the material itself was cDNA or gDNA.

As processed by the authors: Estimation of nucleated cell counts relied on the amplification of reference gene primers. Profiling relied on immunoSEQ multiplex PCR, and the TCRdb table lists in-frame clones only, not all of them. That table is the source of V, J and clone size, and D and trimming were worked out from the DNA. The data contain about 110,000 clones, about three quarters of them singletons. V shed 5 bases and J shed 4 bases, with 16 bases lying between them. The CDR3 is 15 amino acids. CDR1 SEHNR and CDR2 FQNEAQ come from the germline V gene (reference sequence). The chain has TRBV7-9 and TRBJ2-3; tentative D call: TRBD2 (5 bases). Material for sequencing was peripheral blood. This sequence originates from a woman in her 70s with acute or convalescent COVID-19. CDR3 in amino acids: CASSPTAGSADTQYF. In DNA form, the CDR3 reads TGTGCCAGCAGCCCCACCGCCGGTAGCGCAGATACGCAGTATTTT.